This TCR beta chain was found in a study of CXCR3-negative and CXCR3-positive naive CD8 T cells. For the study at large: Sequencing brought in about 150 million TRB reads altogether, and each library got about 1.5 +/- 0.3 million. The study, taken as a whole, reports: Comparably high diversity marked both naive subsets, whereas memory CD8+ cells had much lower diversity.

Each TRB cDNA library was prepared by 5' RACE (with UMI labels). Each CDR3 protein gets one entry in TCRdb, which reprocessed the 5' RACE reads and gives no DNA. Across 45,000 to 60,000 distinct CDR3 sequences, the top ten clones capture approximately 22% of the sample. Germline lookup yields CDR1 SQVTM and CDR2 ANQGSEA. The CDR3 length is 12 residues. Concerning this clonotype itself: What it recognizes is unknown.

The sequence came from a human donor in good health. Some clones in this sample may be carry-over from other donors' samples. The V call is TRBV29-1, the J call TRBJ2-7. The specimen was memory CD8+ T cells from blood. The CDR3 reads CSVEGPRTEQYF.